Given below is one T cell receptor beta chain in context. The record originates from a study of OX40 agonist ivuxolimab in advanced cancers. Germline values: CDR1 MNHEY, CDR2 SMNVEV (reference sequence). This CDR3 comprises 13 residues. V dropped 0 bases and J dropped 5 bases, with 7 bases sitting between them. Generated by immunoSEQ multiplex PCR, the TCRdb table keeps only in-frame clones and is missing some. The sample includes some 94,000 clones, more than 85% of them seen just once. The chain employs TRBV27 and TRBJ1-1; no definite D call. The sample was CD4+ or CD8+ T cells sorted from blood, taken in a trial of the OX40 agonist ivuxolimab. The clonotype was recovered from an adult with an advanced solid tumor such as melanoma, head and neck, liver or kidney cancer. The CDR3 sequence is CASSLSGKTEAFF. CDR3 coding DNA: TGTGCCAGCAGTTTATCGGGAAAGACTGAAGCTTTCTTT.